The source of this T cell receptor (beta chain) is a study of PD-L1 blockade in urothelial cancer. Trimming removed 1 base at V and 4 bases at J, with 5 bases between. The CDR3 sequence is 13 residues long. Germline V gene sequence: CDR1 SGHVS, CDR2 FQNEAQ. Time point noted: pretreatment peripheral blood. This clone showed up many times. TCRdb's copy holds only in-frame clones and misses some; the assay was immunoSEQ multiplex PCR. The sample contains 95,000 or so clones, around 87% of which appear only once. The clonotype comes from a man between 60 and 75 years old with urothelial cancer. The J gene is TRBJ1-5, the V gene TRBV7-8; no clear D. The sequencing used PBMCs, collected around atezolizumab (anti-PD-L1) treatment. CDR3 loop: CASSLVGNQPQHF. In nucleotides, the CDR3 is TGTGCCAGCAGCTTAGTCGGGAATCAGCCCCAGCATTTT.